This T cell receptor beta chain is drawn from a study of blood T cell repertoires in COVID-19 (dated by TCRdb to between 2020 and 2021). Context from the whole study: Samples from collaborators originated in the United States, Italy and Spain and spanned both the acute and convalescent phases of COVID-19. The repertoires were made available in a free public database intended to serve as a resource for research on the immune response to SARS-CoV-2. Where HLA class I and class II types were available, the types were taken from metadata supplied by the sample provider, not from assay-based typing. The dataset comprised deeply sampled blood TCRbeta repertoires from subjects exposed to, actively infected with, or recovered from COVID-19. The samples were drawn from two sources: the first 160 participants of the ongoing ImmuneRACE study, and 1,254 subjects contributed by 6 global collaborators. Nearly every sample came with metadata listing a de-identified subject ID, COVID-19 status, age in years and sex. The material from the prospective study consisted of cDNA or gDNA derived from T cells, B-cell-depleted T cells, or PBMCs.

TCRbeta CDR3 regions were amplified from genomic DNA using the immunoSEQ Assay, a bias-controlled multiplex PCR. In the source study's methods: The number of nucleated cells in each sample was estimated from the amplification of reference gene primers within the assay. To quantify the absolute abundance of each unique TCRbeta CDR3 rearrangement, sequence reads were collapsed and filtered. Productive Simpson clonality was computed per sample as the square root of Simpson's diversity index over productive rearrangements. The source is immuneACCESS, and TCRdb retained only in-frame sequences with V and J called. Part of the clones is not carried over; for the studies checked, unresolved V genes explain less than half of this, and the remainder is unexplained. The DNA gave D and trimming, while V, J and clone size come from that table. For this sample the table gives roughly 130,000 clones, of which about four fifths were detected only once. The top ten clones comprise roughly 17% of the sample.

The collaborating institutions used their own protocols to collect whole blood in K2EDTA tubes. For TCRbeta analysis, collaborator samples were shipped as frozen whole blood, as isolated PBMCs, or as DNA extracted from either sample type. From the germline V gene, CDR1 is ENHRY and CDR2 is SYGVKD. The cysteine opens and the phenylalanine closes a CDR3 of 14 amino acids. The sequence is cut down to CDR3 DNA, 42 bases in frame from base 1. V has 6 bases trimmed and J has 6 bases trimmed; junction bases matching no gene number 7. Concerning this clone itself: What antigen it recognizes has not been identified. No base qualities exist here, and no much larger clone lies one base off it.

Findings and caveats that apply to the study as a whole: The quantity of clinical and demographic metadata differed by source and by participant and was supplied without curation.

The V gene is TRBV10-3 and the J gene is TRBJ2-1, and 8 bases in between align with TRBD2. The TCR originated in a man aged 55-75 years with active or convalescent COVID-19. The sequenced material came from peripheral blood. Read as DNA, the sequence is TGTGCCATCAGCCCCGGGACTAGACGCAATGAGCAGTTCTTC. Its translation reads: CAISPGTRRNEQFF.